The present entry profiles one TCR beta chain with its context. Its matching antigen is unknown. V gave up 1 base and J gave up 6 bases, with 5 bases separating them. CDR1 SGHVS and CDR2 FQNEAQ come from the germline V gene. This CDR3 comprises 12 residues. The record originates from a study of CD8+ T cells in alopecia areata. Background on the study: Each day, treated patients took oral tofacitinib twice, at 5 to 10 mg per dose.

Study results and caveats: Significant decreases in scalp clonality and expanded CD8+ clones followed tofacitinib treatment. Many expanded lesional clones stayed in scalp and blood while on tofacitinib. An increase in clonality over normal scalp was evident in lesional scalp, especially alopecia totalis/universalis.

The treatment denotes: oral pan-JAK inhibitor, 5-10 mg twice daily. Reverse transcription of extracted RNA yielded cDNA, which provided the sequencing template. Sequencing was performed with immunoSEQ multiplex PCR; in TCRdb, only in-frame clones are kept and a portion is missing. The sample holds about 120,000 clones, 53% seen once. This TCR derives from a human donor with alopecia areata. The chain recombines TRBV7-8 with TRBJ2-3, with D hard to call. This specimen was CD4+ T cells sorted from blood, taken at week 4, from a patient treated with tofacitinib. The CDR3 loop reads CASSLGRDTQYF. The CDR3 nucleotides read TGTGCCAGCAGCTTAGGACGGGATACGCAGTATTTT.